This TCR beta chain derives from a study of T cells in localized non-small cell lung cancer. General study results and limits: A median of about 60 of the top 100 tumor clones appeared in adjacent lung, which was paired and uninvolved. Adjacent uninvolved lung had the highest clonality, suggesting focused antigen responses. Higher blood T cell density went with longer overall survival.

As to this clone: Its antigen is not identified.

The protocol was immunoSEQ multiplex PCR, while the TCRdb copy is restricted to in-frame clones and leaves out a portion. The data show around 140,000 clones, with about 90% seen just once and about 1.5% held by the top ten. The TCR originated in an older female donor with stage I lung adenocarcinoma. The sample consisted of peripheral blood, taken before any cancer treatment.

The CDR3 protein is CATSRESSGLNEQFF. The CDR3 nucleotides read TGTGCCACCAGCAGAGAATCCTCAGGGTTGAATGAGCAGTTCTTC. The chain carries TRBV15 and TRBJ2-1; maybe TRBD1 (5 bases). Trimming cost V 0 bases and J 7 bases, with 13 bases left between them. The germline gives CDR1 LNHNV, CDR2 YYDKDF (reference sequence). This CDR3 is built from 15 residues.